These T cell receptor beta chains were read from a single sample in a study of blood T cell repertoires in COVID-19. Repertoires were generated with immunoSEQ multiplex PCR, while TCRdb's copy carries only in-frame clones and drops some. The sample lists 150,000 or so clones; approximately 80% were seen once. The sequenced sample consisted of peripheral blood. The origin of the receptors is a woman aged 45-59 years with acute or convalescent COVID-19. Both conserved end residues are part of each CDR3. D genes are given only for firm matches. Clone sizes are given selectively: once, few, many, or a class where the clone is expanded.

TRBJ2-5 - TRBV7-7 - TGTGCCAGCAGCTTAGCGGGAGTGGGACAAGAGACCCAGTACTTC CASSLAGVGQETQYF
TRBJ1-1 - TRBV28 - TGTGCCAGCAGTCTCTCCGGCGGCGCTTTCTTT CASSLSGGAFF
TRBJ2-2 - TRBV7-2 - TGTGCCAGCAGCAATGACAGGTCTATGGGGAAACCGAACACCGGGGAGCTGTTTTTT CASSNDRSMGKPNTGELFF
TRBJ1-2 - TRBV7-2 - TGTGCCAGCAGCCCCCGGGGAGGTGGTGGACCGAACTATGGCTACACCTTC CASSPRGGGGPNYGYTF
TRBJ1-2 - TRBV9 - TGTGCCAGCAGCGTAGGGACAGTCTTTTCCTATGGCTACACCTTC CASSVGTVFSYGYTF
TRBJ2-5 - TRBV6-2/TRBV6-3 TRBD2 TGTGCCAGCAGTTACGTAGCGGGAGAAGAGACCCAGTACTTC CASSYVAGEETQYF
TRBJ2-2 - TRBV4-3 - TGCGCCAGCAGCCCGGGTTCCGCGAACACCGGGGAGCTGTTTTTT CASSPGSANTGELFF
TRBJ1-4 - TRBV2 TRBD1 TGTGCCAGCAGTGGGAGGACAGGGCCCGGGGAAAAACTGTTTTTT CASSGRTGPGEKLFF
TRBJ2-1 - TRBV4-3 TRBD2 TGCGCCAGCAGCCCCATTCTTAGCGGGGGCATCTACAATGAGCAGTTCTTC CASSPILSGGIYNEQFF
TRBJ2-1 - TRBV5-1 - TGCGCCAGCAGCTTGCGGCAGGGGAGAGACAATGAGCAGTTCTTC CASSLRQGRDNEQFF
TRBJ2-3 few TRBV19 TRBD1 TGTGCCAGTAGTACAGGGGGTGGGCGGTACACAGATACGCAGTATTTT CASSTGGGRYTDTQYF
TRBJ2-3 - TRBV5-1 - TGCGCCAGCAGCCCGGAGACAGGCGGCACAGATACGCAGTATTTT CASSPETGGTDTQYF
TRBJ2-7 once TRBV5-1 TRBD1 TGCGCCAGCAGCTTGGGACAGGGGAGTGAGCAGTACTTC CASSLGQGSEQYF